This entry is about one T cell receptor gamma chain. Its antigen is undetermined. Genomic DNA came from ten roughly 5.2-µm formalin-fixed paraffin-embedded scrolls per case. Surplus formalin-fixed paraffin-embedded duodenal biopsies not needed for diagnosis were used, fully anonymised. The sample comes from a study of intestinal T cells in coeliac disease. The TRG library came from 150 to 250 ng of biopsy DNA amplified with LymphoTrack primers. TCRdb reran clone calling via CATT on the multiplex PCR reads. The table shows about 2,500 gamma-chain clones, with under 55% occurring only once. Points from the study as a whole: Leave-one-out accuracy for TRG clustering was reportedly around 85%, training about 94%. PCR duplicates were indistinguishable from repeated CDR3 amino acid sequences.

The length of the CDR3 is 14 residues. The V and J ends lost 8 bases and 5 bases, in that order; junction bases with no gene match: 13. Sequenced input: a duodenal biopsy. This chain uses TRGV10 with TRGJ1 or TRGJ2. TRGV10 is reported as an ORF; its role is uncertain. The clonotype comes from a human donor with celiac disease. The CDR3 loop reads CAAWDSEGHYKKLF. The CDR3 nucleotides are TGTGCTGCGTGGGATTCGGAGGGGCATTATAAGAAACTCTTT.